Listed here are 17 T cell receptor beta chains from one sample, sequenced in a study of cytomegalovirus exposure and HLA in healthy donors. The primer mix had 60 Vbeta and 13 Jbeta primers. Here immunoSEQ multiplex PCR was the method, and the copy in TCRdb shows in-frame clones only, minus some. The sample holds some 160,000 clones, roughly 80% seen once. Sequencing was done on a sample of PBMCs. The receptors shown here come from a male donor in good health and CMV-seronegative.

The J gene is TRBJ2-1, the V gene TRBV28; perhaps TRBD2 as D (7 bases). V was shortened by 5 bases and J by 2 bases, with 19 bases between the two germline ends. Germline V CDR1 and CDR2: MDHEN, SYDVKM. CDR3 length: 17 residues. The CDR3 region is CASSPGASGRAYNEQFF. CDR3 in DNA: TGTGCCAGCAGTCCGGGGGCTAGCGGAAGGGCCTACAATGAGCAGTTCTTC.

The sample holds a few counts of this clone. V gene TRBV12-5 combines with J gene TRBJ1-2; maybe TRBD1 (6 bases). Germline CDR1 is LGHNT and CDR2 is FRNRAP. This CDR3 region has 16 residues. Trimming stripped 5 bases from V and 3 bases from J, with 19 bases between. CDR3 region: CASGPNPQGSDYGYTF. The CDR3 DNA reads TGTGCTAGTGGTCCGAACCCACAGGGTTCTGACTATGGCTACACCTTC.

This chain uses TRBV4-3 with TRBJ1-1; D is unclear. This CDR3 spans 12 amino acids. The V gene's germline CDR1 is LGHNA and CDR2 YSLEER. Trimming shortened V by 0 bases and J by 9 bases, and 8 bases separated the two germline ends. The CDR3 sequence: CASSQDGGKAFF. CDR3 nucleotide sequence: TGCGCCAGCAGCCAAGATGGCGGTAAAGCTTTCTTT.

The rearrangement uses TRBV10-3 and TRBJ2-7, with 9 bases fitting TRBD2. This CDR3 comprises 12 residues. V shed 11 bases, J shed 3 bases, and the junction held 5 bases outside the gene matches. In germline, CDR1 is ENHRY, CDR2 SYGVKD. CDR3 in amino acids: CACGGGNYEQYF. As DNA, the CDR3 is TGTGCCTGCGGGGGGGGTAACTACGAGCAGTACTTC.

This chain joins TRBV2 and TRBJ1-2; TRBD1 might be the D (6 bases). Germline lookup yields CDR1 SNHLY and CDR2 FYNNEI. Trimming cost V 7 bases and J 8 bases, with 17 bases left between them. There are 13 residues in the CDR3. This chain's CDR3 is CASIQTGGQGYTF. The CDR3 DNA follows: TGTGCCAGCATCCAGACGGGGGGCCAAGGCTACACCTTC.

The chain employs TRBV28 and TRBJ1-2; TRBD1 might be the D (6 bases). The CDR3 has 15 residues. Germline V gives CDR1 MDHEN, CDR2 SYDVKM. The V and J ends lost 7 bases and 3 bases respectively, with 18 bases between them. CDR3 region: CASTVGGARDYGYTF. The DNA of the CDR3 is TGTGCCAGCACCGTCGGGGGGGCTCGGGACTATGGCTACACCTTC.

V is TRBV6-1 and J is TRBJ2-1; tentative D call: TRBD2 (5 bases). The ends were cut back, 1 base at V and 9 bases at J, with 7 bases in the middle. Per the germline V gene, CDR1 is MNHNS and CDR2 is SASEGT. The CDR3 extends over 12 amino acids. CDR3 DNA: TGTGCCAGCAGTGAAGTGGGAGCTGAGCAGTTCTTC. This encodes CASSEVGAEQFF.

DNA for the CDR3: TGTGCCTGGTCACAGGGGAGCTCCTATAATTCACCCCTCCACTTT. It translates to CAWSQGSSYNSPLHF. V gene TRBV30 combines with J gene TRBJ1-6, with 7 nucleotides matching TRBD1. This CDR3 comprises 15 residues. The J segment lost 0 bases and the V segment lost 5 bases, leaving 4 bases of the junction unmatched. The germline V gene encodes CDR1 GTSNPN and CDR2 SVGIG (reference sequence). The full variable domain, in which reference TRBV30 and TRBJ1-6 provide the parts outside the CDR3, is SQTIHQWPATLVQPVGSPLSLECTVEGTSNPNLYWYRQAAGRGLQLLFYSVGIGQISSEVPQNLSASRPQDRQFILSSKKLLLSDSGFYLCAWSQGSSYNSPLHFGNGTRLTVT.

This CDR3 reads CASTTPSVQGRTDTQYF. The CDR3 nucleotides read TGTGCCAGCACTACCCCTAGCGTCCAGGGCCGCACAGATACGCAGTATTTT. The J gene is TRBJ2-3, the V gene TRBV5-5; perhaps TRBD2 as D (6 bases). The CDR3 runs 17 residues. Trimming shortened V by 6 bases and J by 1 base, and 21 bases separated the two germline ends. Germline CDR1 and CDR2: SGHKS and YYEKEE (reference sequence).

The genes are TRBV18 and TRBJ1-2; 12 positions agree with TRBD1. Germline values: CDR1 KGHSH, CDR2 LQKENI. CDR3 length equals 14 residues. The trim removed 2 bases at V and 8 bases at J, leaving 3 bases unmatched. CDR3 protein: CASSPGTGGEGYTF. The CDR3 DNA reads TGTGCCAGCTCACCAGGGACAGGGGGCGAGGGCTACACCTTC.

Turning to this clone: The junction departs from the called germline gene at one end, perhaps through a read error. This chain uses TRBV5-4 with TRBJ2-2; TRBD2 is a possible D gene (5 bases). CDR1 and CDR2 from the germline V gene are SGHNT and YYREEE (reference sequence). CDR3 length: 13 amino acids. The CDR3: CGMGETNTGELLF. The DNA of the CDR3 is TGTGGGATGGGAGAGACGAACACCGGGGAGCTGCTTTTT.

The chain has TRBV27 and TRBJ2-1; no reliable D call. V was cut by 2 bases and J by 2 bases, with 10 bases left in between. The CDR3 length is 15 residues. Germline CDR1 MNHEY, CDR2 SMNVEV (reference sequence). As DNA, the CDR3 is TGTGCCAGCAGTTTAAGGCGGAACCCCTACAATGAGCAGTTCTTC. Its protein product is CASSLRRNPYNEQFF.

This chain connects TRBV27 to TRBJ2-1, with 13 bases matching TRBD2. The CDR3 totals 17 residues. Trimming removed 7 bases from V and 5 bases from J; junction bases left unmatched: 11. The V gene's germline CDR1 is MNHEY and CDR2 SMNVEV (reference sequence). The CDR3 sequence is CASKTTSGRASDNEQFF. CDR3 bases: TGTGCCAGCAAGACCACTAGCGGGAGGGCCTCAGACAATGAGCAGTTCTTC.

The chain recombines TRBV2 with TRBJ2-7; TRBD1 agrees at 9 bases. Germline assignment: CDR1 SNHLY and CDR2 FYNNEI. Trimming removed 10 bases from V and 4 bases from J; junction bases left unmatched: 11. The CDR3 runs 14 residues. The CDR3 loop is CAILRDRVVYEQYF. Written as DNA, the CDR3 is TGTGCCATCCTCCGGGACAGGGTGGTTTACGAGCAGTACTTC.

The chain recombines TRBV2 with TRBJ2-7; 8 nucleotides align to TRBD1. In germline, CDR1 is SNHLY, CDR2 FYNNEI. Germline trimming cut 6 bases from V and 4 bases from J; bases unmatched to any gene: 8. This CDR3 has 14 amino acids. CDR3 sequence (DNA): TGTGCCAGCAGACGCGGACAGGGCGGGTACGAGCAGTACTTC. Its protein is CASRRGQGGYEQYF.

This sequence joins TRBV5-1 and TRBJ2-5; D is possibly TRBD2 (6 bases). The J call may be incorrect, as the DNA end agrees better with TRBJ2-7. The CDR3 length is 14 residues. In germline, CDR1 is SGHRS, CDR2 YFSETQ. This chain's CDR3 is CASSAGTGTYEQYF. The CDR3 nucleotides are TGCGCCAGCAGCGCCGGGACTGGCACCTACGAGCAGTACTTC.

The chain is built from TRBV7-2 and TRBJ2-3; 11 nucleotides match TRBD1. CDR1 and CDR2 (germline): SGHTA, FQGNSA. V lost 5 bases to trimming and J lost 6 bases; unmatched junction nucleotides: 10. This CDR3 region has 16 residues. The CDR3 coding sequence is TGTGCCAGCAGCCTATACCGGGACAGGGGGAGGGATACGCAGTATTTT. This encodes CASSLYRDRGRDTQYF.